The clone carrying this TCR beta chain came up a few times. This entry belongs to a study of CD8+ T cells in alopecia areata. Turning to the study itself: Oral tofacitinib, 5 to 10 mg twice daily, was given in an open-label trial.

Trimming took 4 bases from V and 4 from J, leaving 12 bases between them. Germline CDR1 reads PRHDT; CDR2 reads FYEKMQ (reference sequence). CDR3 length: 14 amino acids. Treatment defined: oral pan-JAK inhibitor, 5-10 mg twice daily. Isolation of CD4+ and CD8+ T cells from PBMCs was achieved by sorting. Following extraction, RNA underwent reverse transcription to cDNA, which served as the sequencing template. The method was immunoSEQ multiplex PCR; TCRdb's version includes in-frame clones alone and lacks a portion of them. The table includes around 170,000 clones, about 47% detected once. This clonotype originated in a human donor with alopecia areata. Sequenced material: CD8+ T cells sorted from blood, taken at approximately week 52, from a patient treated with tofacitinib. The chain joins TRBV13 to TRBJ2-3, with a tentative D call TRBD1 (6 bases). In DNA, the CDR3 is TGTGCCAGCAGCTCCTCGGACAGCCCAGATACGCAGTATTTT. Encoded protein: CASSSSDSPDTQYF.